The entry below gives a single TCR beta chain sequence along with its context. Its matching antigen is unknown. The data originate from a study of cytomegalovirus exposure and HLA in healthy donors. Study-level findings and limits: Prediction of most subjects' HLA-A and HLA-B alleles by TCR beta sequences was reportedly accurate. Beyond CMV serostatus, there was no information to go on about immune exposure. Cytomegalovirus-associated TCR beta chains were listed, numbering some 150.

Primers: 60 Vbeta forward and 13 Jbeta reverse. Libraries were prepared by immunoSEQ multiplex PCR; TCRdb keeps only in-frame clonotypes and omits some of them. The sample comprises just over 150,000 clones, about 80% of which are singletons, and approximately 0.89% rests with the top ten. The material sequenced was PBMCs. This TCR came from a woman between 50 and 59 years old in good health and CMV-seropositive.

CDR3 in DNA: TGTGCCACCAGCAGAGACCAGGGATCCTACAATGAGCAGTTCTTC. It is translated as CATSRDQGSYNEQFF. The rearrangement links TRBV15 to TRBJ2-1; weak D call: TRBD1 (5 bases). Trimming stripped 0 bases from V and 1 base from J, with 7 bases between. This CDR3 is built from 15 residues. CDR1 is LNHNV, CDR2 YYDKDF, per germline (reference sequence). Complete variable domain (other parts from reference TRBV15 and TRBJ2-1): DAMVIQNPRYQVTQFGKPVTLSCSQTLNHNVMYWYQQKSSQAPKLLFHYYDKDFNNEADTPDNFQSRRPNTSFCFLDIRSPGLGDTAMYLCATSRDQGSYNEQFFGPGTRLTVL.